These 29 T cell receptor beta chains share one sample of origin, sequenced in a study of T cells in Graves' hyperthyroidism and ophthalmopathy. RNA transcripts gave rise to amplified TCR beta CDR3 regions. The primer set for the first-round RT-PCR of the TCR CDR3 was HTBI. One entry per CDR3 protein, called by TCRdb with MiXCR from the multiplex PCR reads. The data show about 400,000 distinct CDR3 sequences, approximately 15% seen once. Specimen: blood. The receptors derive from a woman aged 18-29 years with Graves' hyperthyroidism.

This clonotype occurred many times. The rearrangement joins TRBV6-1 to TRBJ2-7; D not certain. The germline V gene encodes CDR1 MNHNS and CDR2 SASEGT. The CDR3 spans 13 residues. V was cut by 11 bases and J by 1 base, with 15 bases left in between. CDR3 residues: CASEVYGSYEQYF. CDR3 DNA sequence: TGTGCCTCCGAAGTCTACGGATCCTACGAGCAGTACTTC.

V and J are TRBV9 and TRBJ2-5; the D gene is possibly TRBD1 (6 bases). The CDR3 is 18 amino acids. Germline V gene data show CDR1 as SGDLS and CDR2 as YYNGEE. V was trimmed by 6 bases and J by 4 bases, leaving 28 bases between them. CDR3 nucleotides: TGTGCCAGCACCCTAACCCGTCCGGGACACCTGGAAGGAGAGACCCAGTACTTC. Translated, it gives CASTLTRPGHLEGETQYF.

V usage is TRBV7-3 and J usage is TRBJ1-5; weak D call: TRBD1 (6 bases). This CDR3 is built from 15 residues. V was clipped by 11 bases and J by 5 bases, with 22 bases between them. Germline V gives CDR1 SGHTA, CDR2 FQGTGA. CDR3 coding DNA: TGTGCCGGATCCCAAAACAGGGTTGTGGATCAGCCCCAGCATTTT. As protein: CAGSQNRVVDQPQHF.

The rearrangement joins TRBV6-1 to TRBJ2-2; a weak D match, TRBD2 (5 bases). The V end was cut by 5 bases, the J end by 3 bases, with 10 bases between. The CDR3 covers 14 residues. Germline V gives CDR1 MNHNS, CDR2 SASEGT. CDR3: CASSWELDTGELFF. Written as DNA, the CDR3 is TGTGCCAGCAGTTGGGAGCTAGACACCGGGGAGCTGTTTTTT.

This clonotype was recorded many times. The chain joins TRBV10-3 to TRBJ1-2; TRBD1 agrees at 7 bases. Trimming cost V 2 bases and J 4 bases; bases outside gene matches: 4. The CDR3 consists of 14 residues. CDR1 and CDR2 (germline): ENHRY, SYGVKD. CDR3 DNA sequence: TGTGCCATCAGTGAGCAGACAGGGCGCTATGGCTACACCTTC. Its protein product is CAISEQTGRYGYTF.

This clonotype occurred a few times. The CDR3 coding sequence is TGTGCCAGCAGCCCGACGGTGGTGGGTGAAAAACTGTTTTTT. Translated, it gives CASSPTVVGEKLFF. The gene calls are TRBV28 and TRBJ1-4; D is uncertain. This CDR3 spans 14 amino acids. Per germline, CDR1 MDHEN and CDR2 SYDVKM. V dropped 6 bases and J dropped 7 bases, with 15 bases sitting between them.

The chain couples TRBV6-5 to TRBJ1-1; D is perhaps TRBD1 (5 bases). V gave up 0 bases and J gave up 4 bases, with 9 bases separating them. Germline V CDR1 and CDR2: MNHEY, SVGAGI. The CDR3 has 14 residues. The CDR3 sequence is CASSYSQGGTEAFF. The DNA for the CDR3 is TGTGCCAGCAGTTACTCGCAGGGAGGCACTGAAGCTTTCTTT.

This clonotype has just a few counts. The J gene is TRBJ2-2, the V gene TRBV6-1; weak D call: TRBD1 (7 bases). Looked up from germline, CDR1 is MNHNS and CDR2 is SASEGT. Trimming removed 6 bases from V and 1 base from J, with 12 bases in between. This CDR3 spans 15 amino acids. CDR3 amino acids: CASSGRQGNTGELFF. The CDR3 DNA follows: TGTGCCAGCAGCGGGAGACAGGGGAACACCGGGGAGCTGTTTTTT.

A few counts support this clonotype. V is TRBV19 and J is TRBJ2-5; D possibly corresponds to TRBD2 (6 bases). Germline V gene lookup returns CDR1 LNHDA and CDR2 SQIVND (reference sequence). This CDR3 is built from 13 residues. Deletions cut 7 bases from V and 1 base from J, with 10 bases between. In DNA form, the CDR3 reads TGTGCCAGTAAGGTCGGGGGCCAAGAGACCCAGTACTTC. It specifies CASKVGGQETQYF. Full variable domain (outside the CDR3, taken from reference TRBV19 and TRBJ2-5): DGGITQSPKYLFRKEGQNVTLSCEQNLNHDAMYWYRQDPGQGLRLIYYSQIVNDFQKGDIAEGYSVSREKKESFPLTVTSAQKNPTAFYLCASKVGGQETQYFGPGTRLLVL.

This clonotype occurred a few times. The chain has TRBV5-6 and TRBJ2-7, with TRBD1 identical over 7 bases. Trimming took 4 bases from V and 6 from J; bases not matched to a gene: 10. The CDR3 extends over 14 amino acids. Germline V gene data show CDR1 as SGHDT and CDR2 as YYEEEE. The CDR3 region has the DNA TGTGCCAGCAGCCTAGGGGGCCCGTTCATCGAGCAGTACTTC. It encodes CASSLGGPFIEQYF.

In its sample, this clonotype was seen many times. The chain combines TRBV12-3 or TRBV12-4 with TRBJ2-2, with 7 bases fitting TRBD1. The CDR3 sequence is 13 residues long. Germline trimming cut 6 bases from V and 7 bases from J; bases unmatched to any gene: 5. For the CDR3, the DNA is TGTGCCAGCAGCGACAGGGTCGGCGGGGAGCTGTTTTTT. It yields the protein CASSDRVGGELFF.

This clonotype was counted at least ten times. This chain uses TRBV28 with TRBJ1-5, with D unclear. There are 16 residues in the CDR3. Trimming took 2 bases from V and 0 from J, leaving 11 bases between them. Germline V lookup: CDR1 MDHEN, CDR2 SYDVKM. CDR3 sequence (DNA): TGTGCCAGCAGTTTAGGTGGGCTGTTTAGCAATCAGCCCCAGCATTTT. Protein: CASSLGGLFSNQPQHF.

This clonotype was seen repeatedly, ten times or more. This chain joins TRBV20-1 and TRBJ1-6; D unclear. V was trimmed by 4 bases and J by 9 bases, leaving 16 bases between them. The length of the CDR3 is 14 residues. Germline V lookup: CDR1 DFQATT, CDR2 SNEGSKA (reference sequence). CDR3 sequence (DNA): TGCAGTGCTACGAACCCAGTCTCCGGTTCACCCCTCCACTTT. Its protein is CSATNPVSGSPLHF.

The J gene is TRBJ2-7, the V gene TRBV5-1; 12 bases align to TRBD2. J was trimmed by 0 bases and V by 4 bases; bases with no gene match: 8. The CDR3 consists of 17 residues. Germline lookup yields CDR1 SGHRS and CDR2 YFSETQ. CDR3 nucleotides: TGCGCCAGCAGCGTGGGACTAGCGGGTCCGAGCTCCTACGAGCAGTACTTC. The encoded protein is CASSVGLAGPSSYEQYF.

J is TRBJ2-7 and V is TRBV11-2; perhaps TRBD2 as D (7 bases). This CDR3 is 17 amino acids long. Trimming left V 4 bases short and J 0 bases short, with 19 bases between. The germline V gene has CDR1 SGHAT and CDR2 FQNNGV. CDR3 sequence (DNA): TGTGCCAGCAGCTGGGGGGGCGCCAACCCAAGCTCCTACGAGCAGTACTTC. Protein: CASSWGGANPSSYEQYF.

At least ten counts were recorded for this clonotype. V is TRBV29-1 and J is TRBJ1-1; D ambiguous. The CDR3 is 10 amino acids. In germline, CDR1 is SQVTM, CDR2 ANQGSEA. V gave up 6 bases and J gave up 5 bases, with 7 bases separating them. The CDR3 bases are TGCAGCGTAAAATGGACTGAAGCTTTCTTT. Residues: CSVKWTEAFF.

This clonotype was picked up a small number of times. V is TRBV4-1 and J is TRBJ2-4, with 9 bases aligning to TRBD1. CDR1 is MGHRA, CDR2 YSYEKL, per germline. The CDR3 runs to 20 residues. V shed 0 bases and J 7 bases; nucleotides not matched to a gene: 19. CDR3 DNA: TGCGCCAGCAGCCAAGAGAGGGCCCAAACTTACTCGACAGGGGGGAACATTCAGTACTTC. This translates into CASSQERAQTYSTGGNIQYF.

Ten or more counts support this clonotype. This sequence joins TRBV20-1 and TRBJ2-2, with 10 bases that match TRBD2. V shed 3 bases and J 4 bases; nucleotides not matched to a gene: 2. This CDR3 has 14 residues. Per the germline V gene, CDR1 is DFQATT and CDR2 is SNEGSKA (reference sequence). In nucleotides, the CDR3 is TGCAGTGCTAGGAGCGGGAGGGGCACCGGGGAGCTGTTTTTT. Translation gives CSARSGRGTGELFF.

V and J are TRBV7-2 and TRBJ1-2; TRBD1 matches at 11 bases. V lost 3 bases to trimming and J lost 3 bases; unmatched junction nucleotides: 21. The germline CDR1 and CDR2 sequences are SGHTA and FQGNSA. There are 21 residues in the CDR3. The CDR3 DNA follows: TGTGCCAGCAGCTTCGACTCCCGGGACAGGGGGATTCTAGCTGGTGACTATGGCTACACCTTC. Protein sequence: CASSFDSRDRGILAGDYGYTF.

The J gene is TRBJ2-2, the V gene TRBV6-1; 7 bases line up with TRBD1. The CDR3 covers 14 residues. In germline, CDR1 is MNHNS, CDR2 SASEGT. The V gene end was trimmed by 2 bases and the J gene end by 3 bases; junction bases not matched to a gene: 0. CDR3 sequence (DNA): TGTGCCAGCAGTGAAACAGGGGACACCGGGGAGCTGTTTTTT. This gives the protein CASSETGDTGELFF.

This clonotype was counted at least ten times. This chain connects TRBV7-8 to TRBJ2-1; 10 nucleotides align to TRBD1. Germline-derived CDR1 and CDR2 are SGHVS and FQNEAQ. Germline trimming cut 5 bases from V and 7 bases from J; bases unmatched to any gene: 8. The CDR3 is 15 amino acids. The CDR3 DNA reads TGTGCCAGCAGCACACGGACAGGGGGTTGGAATGAGCAGTTCTTC. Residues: CASSTRTGGWNEQFF.

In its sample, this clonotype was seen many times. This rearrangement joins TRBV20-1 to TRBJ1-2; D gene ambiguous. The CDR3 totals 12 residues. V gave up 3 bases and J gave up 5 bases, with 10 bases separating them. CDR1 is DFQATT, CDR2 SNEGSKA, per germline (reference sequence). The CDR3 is CSARLPTYGYTF. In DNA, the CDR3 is TGCAGTGCTAGGCTCCCTACTTATGGCTACACCTTC.

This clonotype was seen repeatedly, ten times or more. DNA for the CDR3: TGTGCCAGCAGTAATATCGCGGCAGATACGCAGTATTTT. This codes for CASSNIAADTQYF. The V and J genes are TRBV7-9 and TRBJ2-3; no clear D gene. The ends were cut back, 6 bases at V and 4 bases at J, with 11 bases in the middle. The CDR3 is 13 residues long. The germline V gene encodes CDR1 SEHNR and CDR2 FQNEAQ (reference sequence).

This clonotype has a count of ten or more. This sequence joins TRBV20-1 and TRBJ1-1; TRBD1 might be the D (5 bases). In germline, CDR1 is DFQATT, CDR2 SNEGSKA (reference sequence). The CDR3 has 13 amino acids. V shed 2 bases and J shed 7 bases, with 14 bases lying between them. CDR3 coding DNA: TGCAGTGCTAGAAGGGGACCCGCGGGTGAAGCTTTCTTT. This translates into CSARRGPAGEAFF.

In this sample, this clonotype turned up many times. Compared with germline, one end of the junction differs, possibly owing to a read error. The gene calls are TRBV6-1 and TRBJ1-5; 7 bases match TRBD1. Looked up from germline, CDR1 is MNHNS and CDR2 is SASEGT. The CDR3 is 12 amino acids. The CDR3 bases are TGCGCCAGCGGGACAGGCAATCAGCCCCAGCATTTT. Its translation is CASGTGNQPQHF.

For the CDR3, the DNA is TGTGCCAGCAGCTTGGGGCCTCCGGGAACGGCCGTGGGGGAGACCCAGTACTTC. Amino acid sequence: CASSLGPPGTAVGETQYF. The rearrangement uses TRBV5-6 and TRBJ2-5; TRBD2 might be the D (5 bases). The CDR3 has 18 amino acids. From germline, CDR1 is SGHDT and CDR2 YYEEEE. Trimming removed 0 bases from V and 5 bases from J, with 23 bases in between.

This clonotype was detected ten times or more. The CDR3 region has the DNA TGTGCCAGCAGTACCGATCCCCTGCAGGGCAACTCCTACAATGAGCAGTTCTTC. As protein: CASSTDPLQGNSYNEQFF. The chain joins TRBV28 to TRBJ2-1; D possibly corresponds to TRBD1 (5 bases). The germline V gene has CDR1 MDHEN and CDR2 SYDVKM. Trimming shortened V by 5 bases and J by 0 bases, and 20 bases separated the two germline ends. The CDR3 contains 18 residues.

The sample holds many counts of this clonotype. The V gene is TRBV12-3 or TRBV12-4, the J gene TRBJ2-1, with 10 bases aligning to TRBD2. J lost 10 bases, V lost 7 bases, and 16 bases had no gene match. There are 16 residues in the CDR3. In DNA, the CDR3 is TGTGCCAGCAACGACCAGCGGGGGGGCCAGCGTCAGGAGCAGTTCTTC. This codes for CASNDQRGGQRQEQFF.

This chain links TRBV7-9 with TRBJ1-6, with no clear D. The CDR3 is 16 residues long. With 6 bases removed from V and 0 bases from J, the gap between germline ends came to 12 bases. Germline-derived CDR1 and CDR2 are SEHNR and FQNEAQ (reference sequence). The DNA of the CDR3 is TGTGCCAGCAGAGTTACGGCGTTCTCCTATAATTCACCCCTCCACTTT. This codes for CASRVTAFSYNSPLHF. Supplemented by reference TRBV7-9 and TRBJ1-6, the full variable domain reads DTGVSQNPRHKITKRGQNVTFRCDPISEHNRLYWYRQTLGQGPEFLTYFQNEAQLEKSRLLSDRFSAERPKGSFSTLEIQRTEQGDSAMYLCASRVTAFSYNSPLHFGNGTRLTVT.